This entry lists 5 T cell receptor beta chains sequenced from one sample in a study of blood T cell repertoires in COVID-19. Profiling relied on immunoSEQ multiplex PCR, and the TCRdb table lists in-frame clones only, not all of them. The sample includes a few hundred thousand clones, around 89% seen only once; the top ten take 6.9%. The sample was peripheral blood. These receptors were taken from a woman aged 30 to 39 who had recovered from COVID-19.

This rearrangement joins TRBV29-1 to TRBJ2-3; D may be TRBD2 (7 bases). V lost 1 base and J 2 bases, leaving 13 bases between the germline ends. The CDR3 length is 15 residues. Germline loops: CDR1 SQVTM, CDR2 ANQGSEA. Written as DNA, the CDR3 is TGCAGCGTTGAAGGGTACGGGGGGCTCACAGATACGCAGTATTTT. It codes for CSVEGYGGLTDTQYF.

This clone showed up just once. The chain joins TRBV27 to TRBJ1-2; a possible D gene is TRBD1 (5 bases). The CDR3 extends over 15 amino acids. V lost 6 bases, J lost 1 base, and 15 bases lay in between. CDR1 MNHEY and CDR2 SMNVEV come from the germline V gene (reference sequence). CDR3 DNA sequence: TGTGCCAGCAGCAGTGGGGCGCGGATTAACTATGGCTACACCTTC. Encoded protein: CASSSGARINYGYTF.

This chain joins TRBV12-3 or TRBV12-4 and TRBJ2-5; 7 nucleotides agree with TRBD1. CDR3 length equals 13 residues. V lost 3 bases, J lost 4 bases, and 2 bases stayed unmatched. The CDR3 spells CASSLAGGETQYF. The CDR3 region has the DNA TGTGCCAGCAGTTTGGCAGGGGGAGAGACCCAGTACTTC.

This sequence joins TRBV5-4 and TRBJ1-2, with TRBD1 identical over 8 bases. From germline, CDR1 is SGHNT and CDR2 YYREEE (reference sequence). This CDR3 is built from 14 residues. The V and J ends lost 4 bases and 2 bases, in that order; junction bases with no gene match: 4. CDR3: CASSRDRINYGYTF. CDR3 in DNA: TGTGCCAGCAGCCGGGACAGGATAAACTATGGCTACACCTTC.

This rearrangement joins TRBV19 to TRBJ1-4; D remains ambiguous. Trimming removed 4 bases at V and 6 bases at J, with 9 bases between. Germline lookup yields CDR1 LNHDA and CDR2 SQIVND (reference sequence). The CDR3 loop spans 13 amino acids. The CDR3 sequence is CASSTRSYEKLFF. The CDR3 nucleotides read TGTGCCAGTAGTACGCGATCTTATGAAAAACTGTTTTTT.